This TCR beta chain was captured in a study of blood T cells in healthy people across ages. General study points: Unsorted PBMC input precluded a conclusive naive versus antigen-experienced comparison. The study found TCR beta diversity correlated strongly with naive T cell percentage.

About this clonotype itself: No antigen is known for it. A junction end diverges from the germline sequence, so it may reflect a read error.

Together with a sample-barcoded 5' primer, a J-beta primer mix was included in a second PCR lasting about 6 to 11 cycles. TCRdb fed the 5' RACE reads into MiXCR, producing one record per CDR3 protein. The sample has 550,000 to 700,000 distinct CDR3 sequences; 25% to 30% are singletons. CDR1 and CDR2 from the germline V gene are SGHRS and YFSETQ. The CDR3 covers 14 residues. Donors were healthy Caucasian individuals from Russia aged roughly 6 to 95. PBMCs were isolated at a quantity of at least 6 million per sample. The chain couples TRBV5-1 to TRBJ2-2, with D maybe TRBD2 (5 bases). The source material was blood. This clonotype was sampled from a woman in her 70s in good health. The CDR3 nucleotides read TGCGCCAGCAGCTTGACAGCAAACACCGGGGAGCTGGTTTTT. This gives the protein CASSLTANTGELVF.